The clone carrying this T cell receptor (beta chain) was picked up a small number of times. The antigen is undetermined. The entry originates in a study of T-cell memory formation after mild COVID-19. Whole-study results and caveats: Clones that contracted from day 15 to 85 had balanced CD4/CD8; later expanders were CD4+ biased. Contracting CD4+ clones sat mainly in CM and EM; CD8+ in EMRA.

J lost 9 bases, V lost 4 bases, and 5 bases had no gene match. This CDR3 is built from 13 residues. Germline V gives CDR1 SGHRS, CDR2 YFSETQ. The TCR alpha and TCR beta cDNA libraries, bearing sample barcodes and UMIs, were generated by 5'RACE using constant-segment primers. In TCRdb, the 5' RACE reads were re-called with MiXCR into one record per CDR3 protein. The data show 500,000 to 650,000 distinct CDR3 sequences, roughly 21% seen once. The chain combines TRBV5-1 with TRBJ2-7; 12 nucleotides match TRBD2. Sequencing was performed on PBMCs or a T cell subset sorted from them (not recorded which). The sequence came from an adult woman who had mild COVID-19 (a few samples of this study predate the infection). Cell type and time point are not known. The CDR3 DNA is TGCGCCAGCAGCGTCGGACTAGCGGGGATGCAGTACTTC. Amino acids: CASSVGLAGMQYF.